One and the same sample provided the 17 T cell receptor beta chains below, sequenced in a study of hypomethylating agent response in myelodysplastic syndrome. Clones were sequenced by immunoSEQ multiplex PCR, and TCRdb holds only the in-frame ones, with some missing. This table holds 3,000 or so clones, around 75% found once. Sample: bone marrow, taken before or after starting hypomethylating agent treatment for myelodysplastic syndrome (not recorded which). The receptors come from a human donor with myelodysplastic syndrome.

V gene TRBV10-3 combines with J gene TRBJ1-1; perhaps TRBD1 as D (6 bases). Trimming pared 0 bases from V and 5 bases from J, leaving 10 bases between. This CDR3 is 14 amino acids long. CDR1 and CDR2 from the germline V gene are ENHRY and SYGVKD. Here the CDR3 DNA reads TGTGCCATCAGTGAGTCTAGGACAGAAACTGAAGCTTTCTTT. This encodes CAISESRTETEAFF.

DNA of the CDR3: TGTGCCAGCAGCTTAGGCCCCCACTCCTACGAGCAGTACTTC. Its protein is CASSLGPHSYEQYF. The V gene is TRBV11-3, the J gene TRBJ2-7, with D hard to call. Germline CDR1 reads SGHNT; CDR2 reads YENEEA. V was shortened by 1 base and J by 0 bases, with 7 bases between the two germline ends. The CDR3 extends over 14 amino acids. Together with reference TRBV11-3 and TRBJ2-7, the CDR3 gives the full variable domain: EAGVVQSPRYKIIEKKQPVAFWCNPISGHNTLYWYLQNLGQGPELLIRYENEEAVDDSQLPKDRFSAERLKGVDSTLKIQPAELGDSAVYLCASSLGPHSYEQYFGPGTRLTVT.

This clone has only a few counts. The chain is built from TRBV19 and TRBJ1-6; D is perhaps TRBD1 (6 bases). V dropped 6 bases and J dropped 8 bases, with 11 bases sitting between them. The CDR3 covers 13 residues. Looked up from germline, CDR1 is LNHDA and CDR2 is SQIVND (reference sequence). The CDR3 loop is CASSDRSDSPLHF. CDR3 sequence (DNA): TGTGCCAGTAGCGACAGGTCGGATTCACCCCTCCACTTT.

This clone is a singleton in its sample. The chain employs TRBV9 and TRBJ2-1; 7 nucleotides line up with TRBD1. Per the germline V gene, CDR1 is SGDLS and CDR2 is YYNGEE. This CDR3 region has 15 residues. V lost 2 bases, J lost 3 bases, and 5 bases stayed unmatched. CDR3 nucleotides: TGTGCCAGCAGCGTTAGTCAGGGGGTCTACAATGAGCAGTTCTTC. Translation: CASSVSQGVYNEQFF.

V and J are TRBV29-1 and TRBJ1-1, with D possibly being TRBD1 (5 bases). V was clipped by 7 bases and J by 1 base, with 13 bases between them. Per the germline V gene, CDR1 is SQVTM and CDR2 is ANQGSEA. The CDR3 has 13 residues. Here the CDR3 reads CSALGGSNTEAFF. CDR3 DNA sequence: TGCAGCGCTCTGGGGGGGTCGAACACTGAAGCTTTCTTT.

This clone was detected only once. In DNA, the CDR3 is TGTGCCAGCAGCCACCGGGACGGCCTTTTAGATACGCAGTATTTT. This codes for CASSHRDGLLDTQYF. This chain joins TRBV5-6 and TRBJ2-3; D could derive from TRBD1 or TRBD2 (5 bases each). Germline loops: CDR1 SGHDT, CDR2 YYEEEE. This CDR3 is 15 amino acids long. V dropped 4 bases and J dropped 5 bases, with 17 bases sitting between them.

The J gene is TRBJ2-5, the V gene TRBV2, with D uncertain. This CDR3 is 13 amino acids long. In germline, CDR1 is SNHLY, CDR2 FYNNEI. Trimming left V 4 bases short and J 5 bases short, with 11 bases between. In nucleotides, the CDR3 is TGTGCCAGCAGTGGGGTAGGTCGGGAGACCCAGTACTTC. Its translation: CASSGVGRETQYF. Supplemented by reference TRBV2 and TRBJ2-5, the full variable domain reads EPEVTQTPSHQVTQMGQEVILRCVPISNHLYFYWYRQILGQKVEFLVSFYNNEISEKSEIFDDQFSVERPDGSNFTLKIRSTKLEDSAMYFCASSGVGRETQYFGPGTRLLVL.

The chain has TRBV27 and TRBJ2-1; 7 bases map to TRBD2. CDR1 and CDR2 from the germline V gene are MNHEY and SMNVEV (reference sequence). The J segment lost 9 bases and the V segment lost 5 bases, leaving 1 base of the junction unmatched. The CDR3 length is 11 residues. As DNA, the CDR3 is TGTGCCAGCAGTCTAGCGGCTGAGCAGTTCTTC. This encodes CASSLAAEQFF.

This chain uses TRBV10-3 with TRBJ2-1; 10 bases align to TRBD2. The V segment lost 0 bases and the J segment 7 bases; nucleotides outside the gene matches: 15. The length of the CDR3 is 19 residues. Germline V CDR1 and CDR2: ENHRY, SYGVKD. CDR3 region: CAISESWELAGSSWNEQFF. In DNA, the CDR3 is TGTGCCATCAGTGAGTCATGGGAACTAGCGGGGAGTTCGTGGAATGAGCAGTTCTTC.

Only a few counts were recorded for this clone. This rearrangement joins TRBV18 to TRBJ2-3; D gene uncertain. Per germline, CDR1 KGHSH and CDR2 LQKENI. The CDR3 extends over 16 amino acids. V shed 3 bases and J shed 4 bases, with 17 bases lying between them. This CDR3 is CASSPLLTGHPDTQYF. CDR3 DNA sequence: TGTGCCAGCTCACCGCTTTTGACCGGGCACCCAGATACGCAGTATTTT.

The chain recombines TRBV14 with TRBJ2-3, with 7 bases fitting TRBD2. V gave up 2 bases and J gave up 5 bases; unmatched junction bases: 7. CDR1 SGHDN and CDR2 FVKESK come from the germline V gene. This CDR3 is built from 15 residues. CDR3 protein: CASSQRTGGVDTQYF. The DNA of the CDR3 is TGTGCCAGCAGCCAAAGGACGGGGGGTGTAGATACGCAGTATTTT.

CDR3 DNA: TGCGCCACCCCGGACGGAGGACCCCATAAGACCCAGTACTTC. Translating gives CATPDGGPHKTQYF. The J gene is TRBJ2-5, the V gene TRBV4-3; D possibly corresponds to TRBD2 (5 bases). The V gene lost 10 bases and the J gene lost 6 bases, with 21 bases spanning the gap. The CDR3 loop spans 14 amino acids. The germline CDR1 and CDR2 sequences are LGHNA and YSLEER.

The rearrangement joins TRBV27 to TRBJ2-3; 7 bases are a match to TRBD2. Looked up from germline, CDR1 is MNHEY and CDR2 is SMNVEV (reference sequence). J was trimmed by 6 bases and V by 5 bases; bases with no gene match: 14. The CDR3 runs 16 residues. The CDR3 loop is CASSTLLGGSRDTQYF. CDR3 nucleotide sequence: TGTGCCAGCAGTACACTTTTGGGGGGGAGCAGGGATACGCAGTATTTT.

This clone was recorded only once. The V call is TRBV5-1, the J call TRBJ1-2, with D tentatively TRBD1 (6 bases). Germline values: CDR1 SGHRS, CDR2 YFSETQ. The germline V and J ends were trimmed by 2 bases and 8 bases, with 22 bases remaining between them. This CDR3 is 16 amino acids long. CDR3 sequence: CASSLDPPGAPGGYTF. The CDR3 DNA reads as TGCGCCAGCAGCTTAGACCCCCCGGGGGCCCCGGGAGGCTACACCTTC.

The chain links TRBV29-1 to TRBJ1-5, with D possibly being TRBD1 (5 bases). This CDR3 region has 13 residues. Trimming cost V 7 bases and J 2 bases, with 12 bases left between them. Germline V gene lookup returns CDR1 SQVTM and CDR2 ANQGSEA. DNA for the CDR3: TGCAGCGCCACGAGGGGAGGCAATCAGCCCCAGCATTTT. Its protein is CSATRGGNQPQHF.

The chain uses TRBV4-3 and TRBJ2-1, with 10 positions matching TRBD1. Per the germline V gene, CDR1 is LGHNA and CDR2 is YSLEER. The CDR3 contains 15 residues. The trim removed 0 bases at V and 8 bases at J, leaving 4 bases unmatched. The CDR3 bases are TGCGCCAGCAGCCAAGAGGGGACAGGGGTGGATGAGCAGTTCTTC. It is translated as CASSQEGTGVDEQFF.

The gene calls are TRBV11-3 and TRBJ1-6; D unresolved. Per the germline V gene, CDR1 is SGHNT and CDR2 is YENEEA. This CDR3 region has 17 residues. V was trimmed by 6 bases and J by 5 bases, leaving 20 bases between them. The chain's CDR3 is CASRRKGETFDNSPLHF. The CDR3 nucleotides are TGTGCCAGCAGGCGTAAGGGAGAGACCTTCGATAATTCACCCCTCCACTTT. Supplemented by reference TRBV11-3 and TRBJ1-6, the full variable domain reads EAGVVQSPRYKIIEKKQPVAFWCNPISGHNTLYWYLQNLGQGPELLIRYENEEAVDDSQLPKDRFSAERLKGVDSTLKIQPAELGDSAVYLCASRRKGETFDNSPLHFGNGTRLTVT.